This entry is about one TCR beta chain. Its target is unknown. The data were obtained in a study of metastatic and nonmetastatic thyroid tumors. The overall study: Across blood and tumor or nodule tissue, repertoires from malignant and benign thyroid patients were compared with one another.

Authors' processing steps: Clinicopathological groups differed in CDR3, with these differences serving to build a distant-metastasis classifier for papillary thyroid cancer. TCRdb ran MiXCR on the PCR reads. It is TCRdb's table, rather than the study itself, that gives the V and J calls and clone size. The table has about 24,000 clones, roughly 21% seen once. Nobody among the patients had been given any treatment before thyroid surgery. Study-wide results and limits: In both blood and tumor samples, TCR beta diversity was reported significantly higher for malignant than benign nodules.

This CDR3 comprises 15 residues. Deletions cut 7 bases from V and 3 bases from J, with 13 bases between. Looked up from germline, CDR1 is SGHVS and CDR2 is FQNEAQ. The gene calls are TRBV7-8 and TRBJ1-6; D is unclear. The sequenced sample consisted of blood. This clonotype originated in a male donor with papillary thyroid cancer or a benign thyroid nodule (not recorded which). Some clones in this sample may be carry-over from other donors' samples. This chain's CDR3 is CASNLRVDYNSPLHF. The CDR3 coding sequence is TGTGCCAGCAACCTGCGAGTCGACTATAATTCACCCCTCCACTTT. The full variable domain, in which reference TRBV7-8 and TRBJ1-6 provide the parts outside the CDR3, is GAGVSQSPRYKVAKRGQDVALRCDPISGHVSLFWYQQALGQGPEFLTYFQNEAQLDKSGLPSDRFFAERPEGSVSTLKIQRTQQEDSAVYLCASNLRVDYNSPLHFGNGTRLTVT.